The rows below give T cell receptor beta chains drawn from one sample of a study of shared clonotypes between healthy human individuals. TCRdb keeps only in-frame clones here, not all; method: immunoSEQ multiplex PCR. The data contain about 510,000 clones, about 95% of them singletons. Source material: naive CD4+ T cells sorted from blood. Receptor source: a woman aged 30 to 39 in good health. Both conserved end residues are part of each CDR3. A D gene is named only where the DNA matches it firmly. Clone size is shown for a subset of rows, as once, few, many or a class of expanded clone.

size: NA
J: TRBJ2-5
V: TRBV19
D: TRBD1
CDR3: CASSTKPGQAQETQYF
DNA: TGTGCCAGTAGTACCAAACCGGGACAGGCGCAAGAGACCCAGTACTTC

size: NA
J: TRBJ2-1
V: TRBV2
D: NA
CDR3: CAGSEYNEQFF
DNA: TGTGCCGGATCGGAGTACAATGAGCAGTTCTTC

size: NA
J: TRBJ1-1
V: TRBV5-4
D: NA
CDR3: CASRPRDLNTEAFF
DNA: TGTGCCAGCAGGCCCAGGGACCTGAACACTGAAGCTTTCTTT

size: once
J: TRBJ2-7
V: TRBV5-1
D: TRBD2
CDR3: CASRVSSGPSHEQYF
DNA: TGCGCCAGCAGAGTATCTAGCGGCCCCAGCCACGAGCAGTACTTC

size: once
J: TRBJ1-2
V: TRBV27
D: NA
CDR3: CASGSGGLYGYTF
DNA: TGTGCCAGCGGGTCAGGCGGACTTTATGGCTACACCTTC

size: NA
J: TRBJ2-2
V: TRBV5-1
D: TRBD2
CDR3: CASSLFTAGVTGELFF
DNA: TGCGCCAGCAGCTTATTCACAGCGGGAGTCACCGGGGAGCTGTTTTTT

size: once
J: TRBJ1-1
V: TRBV7-5
D: NA
CDR3: CVRRKQGNTEAFF
DNA: TGTGTCAGAAGAAAACAGGGGAACACTGAAGCTTTCTTT

size: NA
J: TRBJ2-1
V: TRBV6-6
D: NA
CDR3: CASRHPGGYNEQFF
DNA: TGTGCCAGCAGACACCCGGGCGGGTACAATGAGCAGTTCTTC

size: NA
J: TRBJ2-1
V: TRBV7-9
D: TRBD2
CDR3: CASSLRGTSGNEQFF
DNA: TGTGCCAGCAGCTTACGTGGGACTAGCGGCAATGAGCAGTTCTTC

size: NA
J: TRBJ2-4
V: TRBV23-1
D: TRBD1
CDR3: CASKGTGENIQYF
DNA: TGCGCCAGCAAGGGGACAGGGGAAAACATTCAGTACTTC

size: NA
J: TRBJ2-3
V: TRBV28
D: TRBD2
CDR3: CASKLAGFIDTQYF
DNA: TGTGCCAGCAAACTAGCGGGATTCATAGATACGCAGTATTTT

size: NA
J: TRBJ2-1
V: TRBV19
D: TRBD2
CDR3: CASSLTAGDTYNEQFF
DNA: TGTGCCAGTAGTCTGACGGCGGGAGACACCTACAATGAGCAGTTCTTC

size: NA
J: TRBJ2-4
V: TRBV28
D: TRBD1
CDR3: CASSLSDRGRLAKNIQYF
DNA: TGTGCCAGCAGTTTATCCGACAGGGGGCGTCTAGCCAAAAACATTCAGTACTTC

size: NA
J: TRBJ2-1
V: TRBV10-1
D: TRBD1
CDR3: CASSESGQGAGEQFF
DNA: TGCGCCAGCAGTGAGTCGGGACAGGGAGCAGGTGAGCAGTTCTTC

size: once
J: TRBJ1-5
V: TRBV18
D: NA
CDR3: CASSPFQGSNQPQHF
DNA: TGTGCCAGCTCACCATTCCAGGGGTCCAATCAGCCCCAGCATTTT

size: NA
J: TRBJ2-1
V: TRBV28
D: TRBD2
CDR3: CASSTRTSGSRDEQFF
DNA: TGTGCCAGCAGTACCCGGACTAGCGGGAGTAGGGATGAGCAGTTCTTC

size: NA
J: TRBJ2-7
V: TRBV28
D: NA
CDR3: CASSSYGDEQYF
DNA: TGTGCCAGCAGTTCCTATGGGGACGAGCAGTACTTC

size: NA
J: TRBJ2-3
V: TRBV7-9
D: TRBD2
CDR3: CASSIAGASDTQYF
DNA: TGTGCCAGCAGCATAGCGGGAGCTTCAGATACGCAGTATTTT

size: NA
J: TRBJ2-5
V: TRBV4-2
D: NA
CDR3: CASSQETQQETQYF
DNA: TGTGCCAGCAGCCAAGAAACCCAACAAGAGACCCAGTACTTC

size: NA
J: TRBJ1-1
V: TRBV28
D: NA
CDR3: CASSPGQLSTEAFF
DNA: TGTGCCAGCAGTCCAGGACAATTGTCCACTGAAGCTTTCTTT

size: NA
J: TRBJ1-4
V: TRBV7-9
D: NA
CDR3: CASSLQETTNEKLFF
DNA: TGTGCCAGCAGCTTACAGGAAACAACTAATGAAAAACTGTTTTTT

size: NA
J: TRBJ1-2
V: TRBV29-1
D: NA
CDR3: CSVVRGLYGYTF
DNA: TGCAGCGTTGTAAGGGGCCTCTATGGCTACACCTTC

size: NA
J: TRBJ1-5
V: TRBV19
D: NA
CDR3: CASRWVGVNQPQHF
DNA: TGTGCCAGTAGATGGGTCGGGGTAAATCAGCCCCAGCATTTT

size: NA
J: TRBJ2-7
V: TRBV30
D: NA
CDR3: CAWSPGHSEEQYF
DNA: TGTGCCTGGAGTCCGGGGCACTCAGAAGAGCAGTACTTC

size: NA
J: TRBJ2-2
V: TRBV7-9
D: NA
CDR3: CASSASNLFAGELFF
DNA: TGTGCCAGCAGCGCCTCGAATCTGTTCGCCGGGGAGCTGTTTTTT

size: NA
J: TRBJ2-7
V: TRBV13
D: TRBD2
CDR3: CASSPGTSYEQYF
DNA: TGTGCCAGCAGCCCTGGGACTAGCTACGAGCAGTACTTC

size: NA
J: TRBJ1-1
V: TRBV6-7
D: NA
CDR3: CATPFPTEAFF
DNA: TGTGCCACCCCCTTTCCCACTGAAGCTTTCTTT

size: once
J: TRBJ2-7
V: TRBV18
D: TRBD1
CDR3: CASSPGGTGPYEQYF
DNA: TGTGCCAGCTCACCTGGGGGGACAGGACCCTACGAGCAGTACTTC

size: once
J: TRBJ2-1
V: TRBV9
D: TRBD2
CDR3: CASSVTSAHNEQFF
DNA: TGTGCCAGCAGCGTAACTAGCGCACACAATGAGCAGTTCTTC

size: few
J: TRBJ2-6
V: TRBV9
D: NA
CDR3: CASSVGGTGANVLTF
DNA: TGTGCCAGCAGCGTAGGAGGGACTGGGGCCAACGTCCTGACTTTC

size: NA
J: TRBJ2-3
V: TRBV5-4
D: NA
CDR3: CASSLAQGSDTQYF
DNA: TGTGCCAGCAGCCTAGCGCAGGGGTCGGATACGCAGTATTTT

size: NA
J: TRBJ1-1
V: TRBV11-2
D: NA
CDR3: CASSFSWANTEAFF
DNA: TGTGCCAGCAGCTTTAGTTGGGCGAACACTGAAGCTTTCTTT

size: NA
J: TRBJ2-2
V: TRBV10-2
D: NA
CDR3: CASSNLAVANTGELFF
DNA: TGCGCCAGCAGCAACTTAGCTGTCGCGAACACCGGGGAGCTGTTTTTT

size: NA
J: TRBJ1-3
V: TRBV10-3
D: NA
CDR3: CATGGGVAISGNTIYF
DNA: TGTGCCACCGGGGGAGGAGTGGCGATCTCTGGAAACACCATATATTTT

size: NA
J: TRBJ2-7
V: TRBV7-9
D: NA
CDR3: CASSLQWARADPGNYEQYF
DNA: TGTGCCAGCAGCTTACAATGGGCAAGGGCCGACCCGGGGAACTACGAGCAGTACTTC

size: NA
J: TRBJ2-5
V: TRBV2
D: TRBD2
CDR3: CASGPLAGGGETQYF
DNA: TGTGCCAGCGGACCACTAGCGGGAGGGGGGGAGACCCAGTACTTC

size: NA
J: TRBJ2-7
V: TRBV6-1
D: TRBD2
CDR3: CASRLTSGPYEQYF
DNA: TGTGCCAGTAGATTAACTAGCGGACCCTACGAGCAGTACTTC

size: NA
J: TRBJ2-1
V: TRBV2
D: NA
CDR3: CASSEVPVGGGLYNEQFF
DNA: TGTGCCAGCAGTGAAGTTCCGGTTGGAGGCGGGTTATACAATGAGCAGTTCTTC

size: NA
J: TRBJ2-2
V: TRBV11-2
D: NA
CDR3: CASSRLRTNTGELFF
DNA: TGTGCCAGCAGCCGACTTCGGACGAACACCGGGGAGCTGTTTTTT

size: NA
J: TRBJ1-1
V: TRBV19
D: TRBD1
CDR3: CASSYQGALSTEAFF
DNA: TGTGCCAGTAGCTACCAGGGGGCGTTAAGCACTGAAGCTTTCTTT

size: NA
J: TRBJ2-5
V: TRBV18
D: NA
CDR3: CASSPATSQETQYF
DNA: TGTGCCAGCTCACCGGCAACCTCCCAAGAGACCCAGTACTTC

size: NA
J: TRBJ2-4
V: TRBV7-9
D: NA
CDR3: CASSSTGRVAKNIQYF
DNA: TGTGCCAGCAGTTCAACAGGGAGAGTGGCCAAAAACATTCAGTACTTC

size: NA
J: TRBJ2-7
V: TRBV28
D: TRBD1
CDR3: CASSSGQGAYEQYF
DNA: TGTGCCAGCAGTTCGGGACAGGGGGCTTACGAGCAGTACTTC

size: NA
J: TRBJ2-4
V: TRBV28
D: TRBD1
CDR3: CASSSTGGAKNIQYF
DNA: TGTGCCAGCAGTTCTACAGGGGGGGCCAAAAACATTCAGTACTTC

size: NA
J: TRBJ1-5
V: TRBV5-6
D: NA
CDR3: CASSLGGAFQPQHF
DNA: TGTGCCAGCAGCTTGGGTGGCGCGTTTCAGCCCCAGCATTTT

size: once
J: TRBJ2-1
V: TRBV7-9
D: TRBD2
CDR3: CASRPPGTSHNEQFF
DNA: TGTGCCAGCAGACCTCCCGGGACTAGCCACAATGAGCAGTTCTTC

size: NA
J: TRBJ2-3
V: TRBV28
D: NA
CDR3: CASSNPRHIRPDTQYF
DNA: TGTGCCAGCAGCAATCCTCGGCACATAAGGCCGGATACGCAGTATTTT

size: NA
J: TRBJ2-7
V: TRBV5-1
D: NA
CDR3: CASNSGRSSYEQYF
DNA: TGCGCCAGCAATAGTGGGAGGAGCTCCTACGAGCAGTACTTC

size: NA
J: TRBJ2-1
V: TRBV29-1
D: TRBD2
CDR3: CSVSVASGRNEQFF
DNA: TGCAGCGTTTCAGTGGCTAGCGGGAGAAATGAGCAGTTCTTC

size: NA
J: TRBJ1-4
V: TRBV9
D: TRBD1
CDR3: CASSEDRGNEKLFF
DNA: TGTGCCAGCAGCGAGGACAGGGGTAATGAAAAACTGTTTTTT

size: NA
J: TRBJ1-1
V: TRBV5-4
D: NA
CDR3: CASSPPGQATHSNTEAFF
DNA: TGTGCCAGCAGCCCCCCGGGACAAGCGACCCACTCTAACACTGAAGCTTTCTTT

size: NA
J: TRBJ2-3
V: TRBV7-9
D: NA
CDR3: CASSLAADTQYF
DNA: TGTGCCAGCAGCTTAGCGGCAGATACGCAGTATTTT

size: NA
J: TRBJ2-7
V: TRBV28
D: NA
CDR3: CASSLPVTYEQYF
DNA: TGTGCCAGCAGTTTACCTGTTACCTACGAGCAGTACTTC

size: NA
J: TRBJ1-1
V: TRBV5-1
D: TRBD1
CDR3: CASSQGTVPWNTEAFF
DNA: TGCGCCAGCAGCCAGGGGACAGTACCATGGAACACTGAAGCTTTCTTT

size: NA
J: TRBJ2-7
V: TRBV6-5
D: TRBD2
CDR3: CASSYALAGGPREQYF
DNA: TGTGCCAGCAGTTACGCCCTAGCGGGAGGTCCGCGCGAGCAGTACTTC

size: once
J: TRBJ1-4
V: TRBV25-1
D: NA
CDR3: CASTGSTEKLFF
DNA: TGTGCCAGCACGGGGAGTACTGAAAAACTGTTTTTT

size: NA
J: TRBJ2-7
V: TRBV19
D: NA
CDR3: CASSISSPVYEQYF
DNA: TGTGCCAGTAGTATCTCTAGTCCGGTCTACGAGCAGTACTTC